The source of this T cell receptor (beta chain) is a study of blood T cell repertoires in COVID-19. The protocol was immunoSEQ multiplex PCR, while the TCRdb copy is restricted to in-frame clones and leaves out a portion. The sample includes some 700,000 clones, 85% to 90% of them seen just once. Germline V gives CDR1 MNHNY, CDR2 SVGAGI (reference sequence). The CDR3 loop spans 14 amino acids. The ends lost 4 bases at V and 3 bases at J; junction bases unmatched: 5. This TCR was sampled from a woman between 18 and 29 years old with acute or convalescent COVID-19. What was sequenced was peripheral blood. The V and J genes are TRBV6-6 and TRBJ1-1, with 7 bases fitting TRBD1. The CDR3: CASSFGQADTEAFF. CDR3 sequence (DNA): TGTGCCAGCAGTTTTGGACAGGCGGACACTGAAGCTTTCTTT.